These 14 T cell receptor beta chains share one sample of origin, sequenced in a study of cytomegalovirus exposure and HLA in healthy donors. The PCR was carried out with 60 Vbeta primers and 13 Jbeta primers. Clones were sequenced by immunoSEQ multiplex PCR, and TCRdb holds only the in-frame ones, with some missing. This table holds approximately 140,000 clones, approximately 70% found once. Specimen: PBMCs. These receptors were collected from a young woman in good health and CMV-seronegative.

CDR3 residues: CASSLSHGNQPQHF. CDR3 nucleotides: TGTGCCAGCAGCTTGAGTCACGGTAATCAGCCCCAGCATTTT. The gene calls are TRBV7-9 and TRBJ1-5; D gene uncertain. The germline V gene has CDR1 SEHNR and CDR2 FQNEAQ (reference sequence). V shed 3 bases and J shed 4 bases, with 10 bases lying between them. This CDR3 region has 14 residues. The full variable domain, in which reference TRBV7-9 and TRBJ1-5 provide the parts outside the CDR3, is DTGVSQNPRHKITKRGQNVTFRCDPISEHNRLYWYRQTLGQGPEFLTYFQNEAQLEKSRLLSDRFSAERPKGSFSTLEIQRTEQGDSAMYLCASSLSHGNQPQHFGDGTRLSIL.

The V call is TRBV7-3, the J call TRBJ2-1; D perhaps matches TRBD2 (5 bases). The CDR3 length is 18 residues. The germline CDR1 and CDR2 sequences are SGHTA and FQGTGA. V lost 1 base, J lost 0 bases, and 16 bases lay in between. The CDR3 loop is CASSLSPGSYVSYNEQFF. The CDR3 nucleotides are TGTGCCAGCAGCTTAAGCCCGGGGTCCTACGTCTCCTACAATGAGCAGTTCTTC. The variable domain in full, completed from reference TRBV7-3 and TRBJ2-1, reads GAGVSQTPSNKVTEKGKYVELRCDPISGHTALYWYRQSLGQGPEFLIYFQGTGAADDSGLPNDRFFAVRPEGSVSTLKIQRTERGDSAVYLCASSLSPGSYVSYNEQFFGPGTRLTVL.

The chain links TRBV5-1 to TRBJ2-1; D might be TRBD1 (5 bases). The germline V and J ends were trimmed by 4 bases and 0 bases, with 17 bases remaining between them. Germline lookup yields CDR1 SGHRS and CDR2 YFSETQ. CDR3 length: 17 residues. The DNA for the CDR3 is TGCGCCAGCAGCCCGACCCAGGGCAGGGACTCCTACAATGAGCAGTTCTTC. Amino acids: CASSPTQGRDSYNEQFF.

This rearrangement joins TRBV4-3 to TRBJ1-6; 7 bases map to TRBD1. The ends lost 3 bases at V and 0 bases at J; junction bases unmatched: 11. The CDR3 contains 19 residues. The germline V gene encodes CDR1 LGHNA and CDR2 YSLEER. The CDR3 nucleotides are TGCGCCAGCAGCCAGCTCCCCGGGACAGCGAGCTCCTATAATTCACCCCTCCACTTT. Encoded protein: CASSQLPGTASSYNSPLHF.

V is TRBV6-5 and J is TRBJ2-4, with D unclear. The CDR3 loop spans 13 amino acids. The V end lost 6 bases, the J end lost 12 bases, and 18 bases lay between the germline ends. Per the germline V gene, CDR1 is MNHEY and CDR2 is SVGAGI. The CDR3 region has the DNA TGTGCCAGCAGCCCGCGTTGGTACCACAGTCAGTACTTC. Translated: CASSPRWYHSQYF.

This chain links TRBV6-5 with TRBJ1-2; maybe TRBD1 (5 bases). The CDR3 is made up of 13 amino acids. The germline V and J ends were trimmed by 6 bases and 3 bases, with 11 bases remaining between them. CDR1 is MNHEY and CDR2 is SVGAGI in the germline V gene. CDR3: CASRAQGYYGYTF. The CDR3 DNA sequence: TGTGCCAGCAGAGCCCAGGGTTACTATGGCTACACCTTC.

This chain uses TRBV28 with TRBJ1-1, with D unresolved. The CDR3 contains 15 residues. V was trimmed by 3 bases and J by 4 bases, leaving 15 bases between them. Germline CDR1 and CDR2: MDHEN and SYDVKM. The CDR3 DNA is TGTGCCAGCAGTTTCCCCCACCCCCGGGGCACTGAAGCTTTCTTT. Its protein is CASSFPHPRGTEAFF.

This chain joins TRBV27 and TRBJ2-5; TRBD1 agrees at 8 bases. Losses at the gene ends were 5 bases for V and 5 bases for J; bases not matched to a gene: 16. The CDR3 loop spans 17 amino acids. CDR1 and CDR2 from the germline V gene are MNHEY and SMNVEV (reference sequence). The CDR3 sequence: CASSPIPHDRGLETQYF. CDR3 sequence (DNA): TGTGCCAGCAGTCCAATCCCCCACGACAGGGGCCTGGAGACCCAGTACTTC.

V is TRBV19 and J is TRBJ2-3, with 12 positions matching TRBD2. The CDR3 loop spans 16 amino acids. Germline-derived CDR1 and CDR2 are LNHDA and SQIVND (reference sequence). V lost 6 bases to trimming and J lost 4 bases; unmatched junction nucleotides: 8. The CDR3 coding sequence is TGTGCCAGTAGCACCTCTAGCGGGAGGGCCGCAGATACGCAGTATTTT. Its protein product is CASSTSSGRAADTQYF.

The rearrangement joins TRBV28 to TRBJ2-2; 12 bases are shared with TRBD2. There are 16 residues in the CDR3. The junction had 4 bases not matched to a gene; V was cut back by 2 bases and J by 6 bases. The V gene's germline CDR1 is MDHEN and CDR2 SYDVKM. The CDR3 is CASSLKASGRAGELFF. For the CDR3, the DNA is TGTGCCAGCAGTTTAAAAGCTAGCGGGAGGGCCGGGGAGCTGTTTTTT.

The CDR3 DNA is TGTGCCAGCAGCCCCCGGGGACTAACATCCGAGACCCAGTACTTC. Residues: CASSPRGLTSETQYF. V and J are TRBV7-3 and TRBJ2-5; TRBD2 agrees at 7 bases. The length of the CDR3 is 15 residues. Per the germline V gene, CDR1 is SGHTA and CDR2 is FQGTGA. V shed 5 bases and J 5 bases; nucleotides not matched to a gene: 11.

This clone showed up just a few times. The chain uses TRBV5-1 and TRBJ2-3, with D perhaps TRBD2 (5 bases). Germline lookup yields CDR1 SGHRS and CDR2 YFSETQ. Trimming left V 0 bases short and J 0 bases short, with 5 bases between. CDR3 size: 14 residues. The CDR3 sequence is CASSLAGSTDTQYF. CDR3 nucleotide sequence: TGCGCCAGCAGCTTGGCGGGAAGCACAGATACGCAGTATTTT.

V is TRBV7-6 and J is TRBJ2-7; D may be TRBD2 (5 bases). CDR1 and CDR2 (germline): SGHVS, FNYEAQ. Between the trimmed V and J ends, which lost 5 bases and 5 bases, there was a span of 13 bases. The CDR3 has 13 residues. The DNA for the CDR3 is TGTGCCAGCAGCACCACTAGGGTCCACGAGCAGTACTTC. This codes for CASSTTRVHEQYF.

The chain is built from TRBV5-1 and TRBJ2-7, with D perhaps matching TRBD2 (6 bases). Germline V gene data show CDR1 as SGHRS and CDR2 as YFSETQ. This CDR3 is 17 amino acids long. Deletions cut 0 bases from V and 2 bases from J, with 18 bases between. The DNA for the CDR3 is TGCGCCAGCAGCTTGGGGATAAGGGACTTCCTGGCCTACGAGCAGTACTTC. The encoded protein is CASSLGIRDFLAYEQYF.